This is a list of T cell receptor beta chains from one sample in a study of blood T cell repertoires in COVID-19. The data were produced by immunoSEQ multiplex PCR, yet TCRdb's version contains in-frame clones alone and is incomplete. The sample contains about 260,000 clones, around nine tenths of which appear only once. The sequencing input was peripheral blood. These receptors came from a middle-aged man who had recovered from COVID-19. Both conserved end residues are trimmed from each CDR3. The order of the fields is J gene, D gene, V gene, CDR3 protein. The D gene is left open where the match is weak.

J: TRBJ1-1
D: .
V: TRBV4-1
CDR3: ASSNGPPMTGPTEAF

J: TRBJ2-1
D: .
V: TRBV5-1
CDR3: ASSLHGYNEQF

J: TRBJ1-5
D: .
V: TRBV19
CDR3: ASSIQRGSGNQPQH

J: TRBJ2-7
D: .
V: TRBV7-9
CDR3: ASSLSGRGEQY

J: TRBJ2-7
D: TRBD2
V: TRBV18
CDR3: ASSLKSSGSEQY

J: TRBJ1-5
D: TRBD1
V: TRBV5-5
CDR3: ASSSGQGPGQPQH

J: TRBJ1-1
D: .
V: TRBV15
CDR3: ATTRGQSNTEAF

J: TRBJ1-4
D: .
V: TRBV29-1
CDR3: SGGGGWGNEKLF

J: TRBJ2-5
D: .
V: TRBV29-1
CDR3: SVVQGGETQY

J: TRBJ2-1
D: .
V: TRBV5-1
CDR3: ASSPSVEEQF

J: TRBJ1-1
D: .
V: TRBV10-3
CDR3: ATATGGANTEAF

J: TRBJ1-2
D: .
V: TRBV6-5
CDR3: ASSYSQGLGGYT

J: TRBJ2-1
D: TRBD2
V: TRBV10-3
CDR3: AISGSTSGRAGGEQF

J: TRBJ2-3
D: TRBD1
V: TRBV4-3
CDR3: ASSLNPGTGEDTQY

J: TRBJ2-6
D: .
V: TRBV21-1
CDR3: ASSTMGQASGANVLT

J: TRBJ1-1
D: TRBD1
V: TRBV6-1
CDR3: ASSDGTAGIAF

J: TRBJ1-4
D: TRBD1
V: TRBV6-6
CDR3: ATRQGNEKLF

J: TRBJ1-4
D: .
V: TRBV11-2
CDR3: ASSRETVTYEKLF

J: TRBJ2-7
D: .
V: TRBV15
CDR3: ATSSPAMTGFYEQY

J: TRBJ1-2
D: .
V: TRBV12-3/TRBV12-4
CDR3: ASSAGEGIGYT

J: TRBJ1-2
D: .
V: TRBV29-1
CDR3: SVAGNYGYT

J: TRBJ1-1
D: TRBD1
V: TRBV29-1
CDR3: SAHTGDRQTNTEAF

J: TRBJ2-1
D: .
V: TRBV6-5
CDR3: ASSSLTALISNEQF

J: TRBJ1-2
D: TRBD1
V: TRBV6-5
CDR3: ASSLGQGGYGYT

J: TRBJ1-2
D: TRBD1
V: TRBV7-2
CDR3: ASSPDLLDRVPLYGYT

J: TRBJ2-1
D: TRBD1
V: TRBV7-2
CDR3: ASSSHRDRFINEQF

J: TRBJ2-1
D: .
V: TRBV12-5
CDR3: ASAPDQGSSYNEQF

J: TRBJ2-3
D: .
V: TRBV6-1
CDR3: ASSETVGRSAQTDTQY

J: TRBJ2-1
D: TRBD1
V: TRBV4-3
CDR3: ASSQRTGRYNEQF

J: TRBJ2-2
D: TRBD2
V: TRBV10-3
CDR3: AISGLGLAASNTGELF

J: TRBJ2-1
D: .
V: TRBV10-2
CDR3: ASRDRGYSYNEQF

J: TRBJ2-7
D: .
V: TRBV10-1
CDR3: ASSEPRGAGGPSYEQY

J: TRBJ2-7
D: .
V: TRBV11-2
CDR3: ASSLDSRGEQY

J: TRBJ2-3
D: TRBD1
V: TRBV9
CDR3: ASSVAGTAPDTQY

J: TRBJ2-1
D: TRBD2
V: TRBV4-3
CDR3: ASSHRLANEQF

J: TRBJ1-1
D: .
V: TRBV12-3/TRBV12-4
CDR3: ASSSWGPEAF

J: TRBJ2-3
D: TRBD2
V: TRBV7-2
CDR3: ASSPRTSGGRRTDTQY

J: TRBJ1-1
D: .
V: TRBV6-6
CDR3: ASITTGLNTEAF

J: TRBJ2-2
D: TRBD1
V: TRBV18
CDR3: ASSPRQGRGGELF

J: TRBJ2-3
D: .
V: TRBV20-1
CDR3: SIHRETQY

J: TRBJ1-2
D: .
V: TRBV19
CDR3: ASSYPPGGYT

J: TRBJ1-1
D: .
V: TRBV27
CDR3: ASSPTTAFYTEAF

J: TRBJ2-1
D: TRBD2
V: TRBV7-8
CDR3: ASSLVGAGGAYNEQF

J: TRBJ2-5
D: TRBD2
V: TRBV5-1
CDR3: ASSLYTSAETQY

J: TRBJ1-2
D: TRBD1
V: TRBV12-3/TRBV12-4
CDR3: ASLGGTGSGYT

J: TRBJ1-5
D: .
V: TRBV5-4
CDR3: ASSLGENQPQH

J: TRBJ1-5
D: .
V: TRBV6-1
CDR3: ASSESGNQPQH

J: TRBJ1-6
D: .
V: TRBV11-2
CDR3: ASSPPPQGRGSPLH

J: TRBJ2-2
D: TRBD2
V: TRBV6-5
CDR3: ASSRLASGELF

J: TRBJ2-7
D: .
V: TRBV19
CDR3: ASSASSYEQY

J: TRBJ2-3
D: .
V: TRBV12-5
CDR3: ASGLFSRSTDTQY

J: TRBJ2-5
D: TRBD2
V: TRBV6-2/TRBV6-3
CDR3: ASSLGLAGLQETQY

J: TRBJ2-3
D: TRBD2
V: TRBV27
CDR3: ASSYRGVVGTDTQY

J: TRBJ2-7
D: TRBD2
V: TRBV7-2
CDR3: ASSLGVTSGYEQY

J: TRBJ2-7
D: .
V: TRBV7-8
CDR3: ASSPPPGQTPYEQY

J: TRBJ2-1
D: .
V: TRBV9
CDR3: ASSAQAGTHNEQF

J: TRBJ2-3
D: .
V: TRBV13
CDR3: ASSRDFTATDTQY

J: TRBJ2-1
D: TRBD2
V: TRBV6-5
CDR3: ASSYSAGENEQF

J: TRBJ2-3
D: TRBD2
V: TRBV4-3
CDR3: ASSRVHGTSGSSGTDTQY